This T cell receptor (delta chain) comes out of a study of delta chains in infants with herpesvirus infections. Reverse transcription of PBMC RNA used primers specific for the gamma and delta chains. TCRdb reprocessed the RT-PCR reads through CATT. The sample has over a thousand delta-chain clones; about a third are singletons. The germline V gene has CDR1 GEAIGNYY and CDR2 EKD. V gave up 2 bases and J gave up 5 bases; unmatched junction bases: 2. The CDR3 runs 15 residues. As for this clone: At the DNA level, this CDR3 is encoded by other sequences in the same sample as well.

This clonotype was sampled from a human donor who was a Ugandan infant, either HIV-exposed or HIV-unexposed (not recorded which). The rearrangement joins TRDV2 to TRDJ2, with 12 bases fitting TRDD3. Sequenced here: peripheral blood, sampled at time point 1 of longitudinal follow-up. The CDR3 nucleotides are TGTGCCTGTGACATACTGGGGGATACAACAGCACAACTCTTCTTT. Amino acids: CACDILGDTTAQLFF.